The entry that follows covers one T cell receptor beta chain sequence. This entry comes from a study of blood T cell repertoires in COVID-19. Study-wide background: Italy, Spain and the United States were the sources of the convalescent and acute COVID-19 samples. PBMCs, B-cell-depleted T cells, or T cells were the source of the cDNA or gDNA that made up the material.

This CDR3 is built from 14 residues. Germline values: CDR1 SGHNT, CDR2 YENEEA. V shed 5 bases, J shed 8 bases, and the junction held 6 bases outside the gene matches. Per the original data handling: Reference gene primer amplification gave nucleated cell count estimates. Some clones are missing from TCRdb's copy, which holds only in-frame ones; the method was immunoSEQ multiplex PCR. For V, J and clone size, that table is used; D and trimming come from the DNA. The table lists around 72,000 clones, 70% to 85% of them singletons, with 1.8% in the top ten. The TCR was taken from a woman aged 60 to 75 with acute or convalescent COVID-19. The chain combines TRBV11-3 with TRBJ2-2; 9 positions match TRBD1. The sequenced material came from peripheral blood. The chain's CDR3 is CASSTGQGRGELFF. CDR3 sequence (DNA): TGTGCCAGCAGCACCGGACAGGGGAGGGGGGAGCTGTTTTTT.